This TCR beta chain was recorded in a study of T cell responses to AZD1222 COVID-19 vaccine. Worth noting for this clone: Antigen unknown.

Assay: immunoSEQ multiplex PCR; the TCRdb copy retains only in-frame clones and omits some. The profile shows about 150,000 clones, 80% to 95% of them singletons. Trimming took 4 bases from V and 0 from J, leaving 8 bases between them. Germline assignment: CDR1 SGDLS and CDR2 YYNGEE. The CDR3 length is 15 residues. General study points: AZD1222 recipients seropositive at baseline numbered only 5 or 6. CD4 TCRs linked to vaccination spanned spike, dominating at 160-218 and 743-854. In the spike-specific TCR repertoire, nearly half reportedly target unmutated variant regions. All repertoire sampling was performed exclusively after the peak T cell response.

The chain combines TRBV9 with TRBJ2-6; D uncertain. The receptor was isolated from an adult in good health. The specimen was peripheral blood, collected on day 0 of AZD1222 vaccination. CDR3 sequence (DNA): TGTGCCAGCAGCCCCTATGACTCTGGGGCCAACGTCCTGACTTTC. This sequence encodes CASSPYDSGANVLTF.